Listed below are T cell receptor beta chains from one sample, sequenced in a study of identical twins. TCRdb re-called the 5' RACE reads with MiXCR, one entry per CDR3 protein. Among 1.5 million or so distinct CDR3 sequences listed, 25% to 35% were seen once. Sample: cord blood. Receptors were obtained from a newborn girl in good health. Each CDR3 is given with its conserved first and last residue. A D gene is named only where the DNA matches it firmly. The size of a clone is reported for some rows only, either as once, few or many, or as a class for expanded clones.

TRBJ2-4 TRBV5-1 TRBD1 NA CASSPQSTGAQGRLAKNIQYF TGCGCCAGCAGCCCACAATCGACAGGGGCCCAAGGTCGCCTAGCCAAAAACATTCAGTACTTC
TRBJ2-1 TRBV7-9 NA NA CASSLGWVDEQFF TGTGCCAGCAGCTTGGGGTGGGTAGATGAGCAGTTCTTC
TRBJ1-1 TRBV29-1 NA NA CSVVVRGANTEAFF TGCAGCGTTGTAGTTAGAGGAGCGAACACTGAAGCTTTCTTT
TRBJ2-1 TRBV15 TRBD2 few CATSRDSGGSYNEQFF TGTGCCACCAGCAGAGATAGCGGGGGGTCCTACAATGAGCAGTTCTTC
TRBJ2-5 TRBV3-1 TRBD1 NA CASSQAPARGQETQYF TGTGCCAGCAGCCAAGCCCCGGCCAGGGGGCAAGAGACCCAGTACTTC
TRBJ1-3 TRBV24-1 NA once CATSNGNTIYF TGTGCCACCAGTAACGGAAACACCATATATTTT
TRBJ1-2 TRBV20-1 NA NA CSARVFLHGYTF TGCAGTGCAAGAGTGTTCTTGCATGGCTACACCTTC
TRBJ2-3 TRBV29-1 TRBD1 few CSGTRDRGRTDTQYF TGCAGCGGTACCAGGGACAGGGGGCGCACAGATACGCAGTATTTT
TRBJ2-7 TRBV4-1 NA NA CASSGRDNPYEQYF TGCGCCAGCAGCGGCCGGGACAACCCGTACGAGCAGTACTTC
TRBJ2-5 TRBV5-6 TRBD2 few CASSLPSGDLGTQYF TGTGCCAGCAGCTTGCCTAGCGGGGATTTGGGGACCCAGTACTTC
TRBJ2-5 TRBV12-3/TRBV12-4 TRBD2 few CASSFFLGLAGQETQYF TGTGCCAGCAGTTTTTTTCTCGGGTTAGCGGGACAAGAGACCCAGTACTTC
TRBJ2-4 TRBV14 NA few CASSSLAVSNIQYF TGTGCCAGCAGCTCCCTCGCAGTTTCAAACATTCAGTACTTC
TRBJ2-7 TRBV25-1 TRBD2 NA CASGGDEQYF TGTGCCAGCGGGGGGGATGAGCAGTACTTC
TRBJ1-4 TRBV10-3 TRBD1 few CAIRGTVNEKLFF TGTGCCATCAGGGGGACAGTTAATGAAAAACTGTTTTTT
TRBJ2-3 TRBV20-1 NA few CSATREYRVTYTDTQYF TGCAGTGCGACCCGCGAATACAGGGTGACCTACACAGATACGCAGTATTTT
TRBJ2-3 TRBV4-2 TRBD2 NA CASSQGNRWRGGTDTQYF TGTGCCAGCAGCCAAGGCAATCGGTGGCGGGGGGGCACAGATACGCAGTATTTT
TRBJ2-1 TRBV4-2 NA NA CASSQNPSRSSYNEQFF TGTGCCAGCAGCCAAAATCCAAGCCGTAGCTCCTACAATGAGCAGTTCTTC
TRBJ2-1 TRBV10-3 TRBD1 few CAISETPTPGQGVNEQFF TGTGCCATCAGTGAGACCCCAACCCCGGGACAGGGTGTCAATGAGCAGTTCTTC
TRBJ2-5 TRBV9 TRBD2 NA CAGSTSGSPYNEQYF TGTGCCGGCAGCACTAGCGGGAGTCCCTACAATGAGCAGTACTTC
TRBJ2-3 TRBV6-1 TRBD1 NA CATTTGASTDTQYF TGTGCCACCACAACAGGGGCCAGCACAGATACGCAGTATTTT
TRBJ2-5 TRBV4-1 NA few CASSQTSLETQYF TGCGCCAGCAGCCAAACTAGTCTAGAGACCCAGTACTTC
TRBJ2-3 TRBV7-6 TRBD1 few CASSPRDRFRDTQYF TGTGCCAGCAGCCCCCGGGACAGGTTTCGGGATACGCAGTATTTT
TRBJ1-1 TRBV7-9 NA NA CASSLAGLGVEAFF TGTGCCAGCAGCTTAGCTGGCTTAGGGGTTGAAGCTTTCTTT
TRBJ1-5 TRBV19 NA NA CASSILGSGYNQPQHF TGTGCCAGTAGTATTTTGGGGTCGGGGTACAATCAGCCCCAGCATTTT
TRBJ1-1 TRBV28 TRBD1 NA CASSLDRGTTEAFF TGTGCCAGCAGCTTGGACAGGGGTACCACTGAAGCTTTCTTT
TRBJ1-2 TRBV29-1 NA NA CSVTLNYGYTF TGCAGCGTCACCCTTAACTATGGCTACACCTTC
TRBJ2-3 TRBV20-1 NA few CSARDPRDATDTQYF TGCAGTGCTAGAGATCCCAGGGACGCCACAGATACGCAGTATTTT
TRBJ2-1 TRBV6-6 TRBD2 few CASSRILAAEQFF TGTGCCAGCAGCAGAATCCTAGCGGCTGAGCAGTTCTTC
TRBJ2-3 TRBV20-1 NA NA CSAPMGGGDTQYF TGCAGTGCCCCCATGGGAGGCGGGGATACGCAGTATTTT
TRBJ2-1 TRBV20-1 TRBD2 NA CSASPLAGGDNEQFF TGCAGTGCTAGCCCCCTAGCGGGAGGGGATAATGAGCAGTTCTTC
TRBJ2-3 TRBV7-2 TRBD2 NA CASSLGGREQDTQYF TGTGCCAGCAGCTTAGGTGGGCGGGAGCAAGATACGCAGTATTTT
TRBJ2-1 TRBV20-1 TRBD2 few CSARTSGRLNSYNEQFF TGCAGTGCCAGGACTAGCGGGAGACTGAACTCCTACAATGAGCAGTTCTTC
TRBJ2-7 TRBV6-5 TRBD1 NA CASSGQGPLYEQYF TGTGCCAGCAGTGGACAGGGTCCACTCTACGAGCAGTACTTC
TRBJ2-3 TRBV19 TRBD1 NA CASSIGWTGGIDTQYF TGTGCCAGTAGTATCGGGTGGACAGGGGGTATAGATACGCAGTATTTT
TRBJ2-3 TRBV20-1 NA NA CSAPPYLLELTDTQYF TGCAGTGCTCCACCCTACCTCCTAGAACTCACAGATACGCAGTATTTT
TRBJ1-1 TRBV27 NA NA CASKPRPGQTNTEASF TGTGCCAGCAAACCCAGGCCCGGACAGACGAACACTGAAGCTTCCTTT
TRBJ2-7 TRBV10-3 TRBD2 few CAISELVAGGYEQYF TGTGCCATCAGTGAGTTGGTAGCGGGAGGCTACGAGCAGTACTTC
TRBJ2-1 TRBV20-1 TRBD2 few CSARDRRAGDVNNEQFF TGCAGTGCTAGAGATAGGCGAGCGGGAGATGTGAACAATGAGCAGTTCTTC
TRBJ2-7 TRBV9 TRBD1 few CASSVGQGASYEQYF TGTGCCAGCAGCGTAGGACAGGGGGCGTCCTACGAGCAGTACTTC
TRBJ2-2 TRBV12-3/TRBV12-4 NA few CASSLRKGNTGELFF TGTGCCAGCAGTTTAAGAAAGGGGAACACCGGGGAGCTGTTTTTT
TRBJ2-1 TRBV7-8 NA NA CASSLSLLANEQFF TGTGCCAGCAGCCTGAGCCTGCTAGCCAATGAGCAGTTCTTC
TRBJ2-7 TRBV4-2 NA many CASSQGRAYEQYF TGTGCCAGCTCACAGGGACGTGCCTACGAGCAGTACTTC
TRBJ2-3 TRBV28 NA NA CASSLNGKDTQYF TGTGCCAGCAGTTTGAATGGGAAAGATACGCAGTATTTT
TRBJ1-5 TRBV20-1 TRBD1 NA CSARVPGQGLGNQPQHF TGCAGTGCTAGGGTACCGGGACAGGGTTTGGGCAATCAGCCCCAGCATTTT
TRBJ2-5 TRBV4-1 NA few CASSQTLSRDSGKTQYF TGCGCCAGCAGCCAAACGCTGTCCCGGGACTCCGGGAAGACCCAGTACTTC
TRBJ1-5 TRBV20-1 NA NA CSASQTGGNQPQHF TGCAGTGCTAGTCAGACGGGGGGCAATCAGCCCCAGCATTTT
TRBJ2-3 TRBV7-9 NA many CASPGGTDTQYF TGTGCCAGCCCAGGGGGCACAGATACGCAGTATTTT
TRBJ1-4 TRBV20-1 NA few CSATVVYNEKLFF TGCAGTGCTACGGTGGTCTACAATGAAAAACTGTTTTTT
TRBJ1-1 TRBV7-9 NA few CASSLDPVNTEAFF TGTGCCAGCAGCTTAGATCCGGTGAACACTGAAGCTTTCTTT